Below are 21 T cell receptor beta chains sequenced from a single sample in a study of blood T cell repertoires in COVID-19 (TCRdb year 2020). To prepare the library, the immunoSEQ multiplex PCR assay was applied. TCRdb re-hosts the immuneACCESS table, in-frame sequences only. Its copies lack some clones; in the studies checked, an unresolved V gene accounts for under half of them, and the cause for the rest is not known. In this sample the table shows approximately 160,000 clones, 85% to 90% of which occur a single time. Clones ranked in the top ten supply approximately 7% of the sample. Input material: peripheral blood. These receptor sequences come from a man aged 50 or older with active or convalescent COVID-19.

The chain recombines TRBV2 with TRBJ2-7; D may be TRBD2 (5 bases). There are 14 residues in the CDR3. V was shortened by 2 bases and J by 2 bases, with 10 bases between the two germline ends. The germline gives CDR1 SNHLY, CDR2 FYNNEI. The CDR3 is CASSENGVPYEQYF. CDR3 coding DNA: TGTGCCAGCAGTGAAAACGGGGTTCCCTACGAGCAGTACTTC.

CDR3 amino acids: CASSQEGHWGASGRNPDTQYF. Here the CDR3 DNA reads TGTGCCAGCAGCCAAGAGGGTCACTGGGGGGCTAGCGGGAGAAACCCAGATACGCAGTATTTT. The chain joins TRBV3-1 (or the pseudogene TRBV3-2) to TRBJ2-3, with TRBD2 matching 10 bases. This CDR3 contains 21 residues. V lost 0 bases to trimming and J lost 4 bases; unmatched junction nucleotides: 19. Per the germline V gene, CDR1 is LGHDT and CDR2 is YNNKEL (reference sequence).

The rearrangement joins TRBV2 to TRBJ2-3; D possibly corresponds to TRBD2 (6 bases). The CDR3 sequence is 14 residues long. Germline V gene lookup returns CDR1 SNHLY and CDR2 FYNNEI. Trimming left V 8 bases short and J 6 bases short, with 18 bases between. CDR3 loop: CASLGTGPRDTQYF. DNA of the CDR3: TGTGCCAGCTTGGGGACTGGACCGAGGGATACGCAGTATTTT.

The V call is TRBV5-5, the J call TRBJ1-5; 7 bases are shared with TRBD1. With 4 bases clipped from V and 2 bases from J, the junction kept 3 bases outside the gene matches. The CDR3 is 14 residues long. CDR1 and CDR2 (germline): SGHKS, YYEKEE (reference sequence). The CDR3: CASSRQGGNQPQHF. The CDR3 bases are TGTGCCAGCAGCCGACAGGGCGGCAATCAGCCCCAGCATTTT.

CDR3: CATGLGGRASDTQYF. The CDR3 DNA follows: TGTGCCACCGGTCTTGGCGGGAGGGCCAGTGATACGCAGTATTTT. The rearrangement joins TRBV24-1 to TRBJ2-3, with 9 positions matching TRBD2. Trimming took 9 bases from V and 6 from J; bases not matched to a gene: 12. Germline CDR1 is KGHDR and CDR2 is SFDVKD. The CDR3 sequence is 15 residues long.

The chain couples TRBV11-1 to TRBJ1-1, with D perhaps matching TRBD1 (6 bases). V lost 5 bases, J lost 4 bases, and 14 bases lay in between. This CDR3 comprises 14 residues. Looked up from germline, CDR1 is SGHAT and CDR2 is FQDESV (reference sequence). CDR3 residues: CASSQPTGSTEAFF. CDR3 bases: TGTGCCAGCAGCCAGCCGACAGGTTCCACTGAAGCTTTCTTT. Together with reference TRBV11-1 and TRBJ1-1, the CDR3 gives the full variable domain: EAEVAQSPRYKITEKSQAVAFWCDPISGHATLYWYRQILGQGPELLVQFQDESVVDDSQLPKDRFSAERLKGVDSTLKIQPAELGDSAMYLCASSQPTGSTEAFFGQGTRLTVV.

The chain employs TRBV18 and TRBJ2-1, with 9 bases lining up with TRBD1. Germline CDR1 KGHSH, CDR2 LQKENI. V gave up 0 bases and J gave up 7 bases; unmatched junction bases: 7. CDR3 size: 16 residues. As DNA, the CDR3 is TGTGCCAGCTCACCACCGAGACAGGGGGTTGTAAATGAGCAGTTCTTC. It translates to CASSPPRQGVVNEQFF.

The rearrangement uses TRBV7-2 and TRBJ2-7; TRBD1 is a possible D gene (5 bases). The germline V gene encodes CDR1 SGHTA and CDR2 FQGNSA. This CDR3 is 13 amino acids long. Trimming pared 6 bases from V and 2 bases from J, leaving 11 bases between. In DNA, the CDR3 is TGTGCCAGCAGGTTTCAGGGAACCTACGAGCAGTACTTC. This codes for CASRFQGTYEQYF.

The chain recombines TRBV5-1 with TRBJ1-5; 7 bases line up with TRBD1. The CDR3 totals 23 residues. Trimming removed 4 bases from V and 0 bases from J; junction bases left unmatched: 28. Germline CDR1 SGHRS, CDR2 YFSETQ. In nucleotides, the CDR3 is TGCGCCAGCAGCCAACTTCCCCCGCCGCCCCCGACAGGGTGGATTTATAGCAATCAGCCCCAGCATTTT. It yields the protein CASSQLPPPPPTGWIYSNQPQHF.

CDR3 nucleotide sequence: TGCGCCAGCAGCTTGGGCGAAGTTTACAATGAGCAGTTCTTC. This codes for CASSLGEVYNEQFF. The chain combines TRBV5-1 with TRBJ2-1; D uncertain. The V gene lost 0 bases and the J gene lost 4 bases, with 8 bases spanning the gap. Germline V gene lookup returns CDR1 SGHRS and CDR2 YFSETQ. The CDR3 has 14 amino acids.

The chain is built from TRBV4-3 and TRBJ1-2; 8 nucleotides align to TRBD1. After removal of 1 base from V and 4 bases from J, the junction contained 8 bases not matched to a gene. This CDR3 comprises 16 residues. Per the germline V gene, CDR1 is LGHNA and CDR2 is YSLEER. The CDR3: CASSQAAGGYVYGYTF. In DNA form, the CDR3 reads TGCGCCAGCAGCCAAGCGGCAGGGGGCTATGTCTATGGCTACACCTTC.

The V call is TRBV15, the J call TRBJ1-3, with 8 bases matching TRBD1. Trimming took 0 bases from V and 4 from J; bases not matched to a gene: 8. This CDR3 comprises 17 residues. Looked up from germline, CDR1 is LNHNV and CDR2 is YYDKDF (reference sequence). This CDR3 reads CATSRDYPGGGGNTIYF. The CDR3 nucleotides read TGTGCCACCAGCAGAGACTATCCAGGGGGCGGAGGAAACACCATATATTTT.

This clone was counted only a few times. The chain combines TRBV7-2 with TRBJ2-7, with 7 positions matching TRBD2. In germline, CDR1 is SGHTA, CDR2 FQGNSA. The CDR3 runs to 15 residues. The V segment lost 0 bases and the J segment 1 base; nucleotides outside the gene matches: 3. The CDR3 protein is CASSLAAGWSYEQYF. The CDR3 nucleotides are TGTGCCAGCAGCTTAGCAGCGGGGTGGTCCTACGAGCAGTACTTC.

This chain joins TRBV27 and TRBJ1-3; 7 bases fit TRBD1. The CDR3 sequence is 15 residues long. From germline, CDR1 is MNHEY and CDR2 SMNVEV (reference sequence). V was pared by 2 bases and J by 1 base, with 2 bases of the junction left unmatched. CDR3 sequence: CASSLEGQSGNTIYF. The CDR3 DNA reads as TGTGCCAGCAGTTTAGAGGGACAGTCTGGAAACACCATATATTTT.

The chain's CDR3 is CASSQDMGGTTAPYEQYF. CDR3 coding DNA: TGCGCCAGCAGCCAAGATATGGGGGGGACTACCGCACCCTACGAGCAGTACTTC. This chain joins TRBV4-1 and TRBJ2-7; 7 bases agree with TRBD2. The J segment lost 2 bases and the V segment lost 0 bases, leaving 13 bases of the junction unmatched. CDR1 MGHRA and CDR2 YSYEKL come from the germline V gene. This CDR3 is 18 amino acids long.

This clone occurred once. The chain joins TRBV4-3 to TRBJ2-1; 9 nucleotides line up with TRBD2. CDR3 length: 21 residues. Germline CDR1 and CDR2: LGHNA and YSLEER. With 0 bases clipped from V and 0 bases from J, the junction kept 15 bases outside the gene matches. This CDR3 is CASSQDDRVREGTSSYNEQFF. CDR3 nucleotide sequence: TGCGCCAGCAGCCAAGATGATCGGGTGCGGGAGGGAACGAGCTCCTACAATGAGCAGTTCTTC.

The rearrangement joins TRBV2 to TRBJ1-1; no clear D. This CDR3 contains 13 residues. Looked up from germline, CDR1 is SNHLY and CDR2 is FYNNEI. V was shortened by 1 base and J by 3 bases, with 6 bases between the two germline ends. The CDR3: CASSEGRYTEAFF. In DNA form, the CDR3 reads TGTGCCAGCAGTGAAGGCAGGTACACTGAAGCTTTCTTT.

J is TRBJ1-5 and V is TRBV19; D unresolved. Trimming stripped 1 base from V and 2 bases from J, with 6 bases between. In germline, CDR1 is LNHDA, CDR2 SQIVND (reference sequence). The CDR3 consists of 14 residues. The CDR3 here is CASSIGPGNQPQHF. The CDR3, as DNA: TGTGCCAGTAGTATAGGGCCAGGCAATCAGCCCCAGCATTTT.

V is TRBV5-1 and J is TRBJ1-1; TRBD1 agrees at 8 bases. This CDR3 region has 14 residues. The germline gives CDR1 SGHRS, CDR2 YFSETQ. The ends lost 4 bases at V and 7 bases at J; junction bases unmatched: 9. CDR3 bases: TGCGCCAGCAGCGTACCCGGGACAGGCAGTGAAGCTTTCTTT. Translated: CASSVPGTGSEAFF.

This clone appeared a few times. The V call is TRBV5-6, the J call TRBJ2-3; D unresolved. From germline, CDR1 is SGHDT and CDR2 YYEEEE. Trimming cost V 1 base and J 3 bases, with 9 bases left between them. The CDR3 length is 14 residues. The CDR3: CASSLKAATDTQYF. The DNA of the CDR3 is TGTGCCAGCAGCTTGAAGGCGGCGACAGATACGCAGTATTTT.

This clone was observed a single time. The rearrangement links TRBV4-3 to TRBJ1-2, with D perhaps matching TRBD1 (5 bases). Germline V gives CDR1 LGHNA, CDR2 YSLEER. Trimming took off 0 bases at V and 8 bases at J, with 13 bases between the two ends. The CDR3 has 14 residues. CDR3 sequence reads: CASSQDFDSRGYTF. The CDR3 bases are TGCGCCAGCAGCCAAGATTTTGACAGTAGAGGCTACACCTTC.